The 5 T cell receptor beta chains listed next were all sequenced from one sample in a study of T cell repertoires in cytomegalovirus infection. Using its own MiXCR run on the reads, TCRdb lists one record per CDR3 protein. The table lists 600,000 to 800,000 distinct CDR3 sequences, 20% to 25% of them singletons. The sample comprised CD8+ T cells from PBMCs. All receptors derive from a human donor in good health (CMV status not recorded). Some clones in this sample may be carry-over from other donors' samples.

This clonotype came up a few times. J is TRBJ1-1 and V is TRBV24-1; unclear D gene. From germline, CDR1 is KGHDR and CDR2 SFDVKD. Trimming left V 3 bases short and J 6 bases short, with 10 bases between. CDR3 length: 13 residues. CDR3 amino acids: CATSDRGLAEAFF. The CDR3 nucleotides read TGTGCCACCAGTGATCGTGGGCTGGCTGAAGCTTTCTTT.

Many counts were recorded for this clonotype. This chain uses TRBV27 with TRBJ2-2; D is unclear. Germline loops: CDR1 MNHEY, CDR2 SMNVEV (reference sequence). The CDR3 covers 12 residues. V lost 8 bases, J lost 3 bases, and 7 bases lay in between. CDR3 sequence reads: CASLGDTGELFF. The CDR3, as DNA: TGTGCCAGCCTTGGGGACACCGGGGAGCTGTTTTTT.

Points on this clonotype: This clone may be a read error of a much larger clone one base away. The conserved phenylalanine or tryptophan normally closing the CDR3 is absent here, so this likely arose from a read error. CDR3 DNA sequence: TGTGCCAGCAGCGGGACAGGGGGCATATCAGATACGCAGTATGTT. It specifies CASSGTGGISDTQYV. The chain recombines TRBV7-9 with TRBJ2-3; TRBD1 matches at 12 bases. The CDR3 totals 15 residues. Trimming removed 5 bases from V and 4 bases from J; junction bases left unmatched: 4. Germline values: CDR1 SEHNR, CDR2 FQNEAQ (reference sequence).

This clonotype was detected a few times. The rearrangement uses TRBV10-3 and TRBJ2-7; D is uncertain. This CDR3 has 14 amino acids. Germline assignment: CDR1 ENHRY and CDR2 SYGVKD. Deletions cut 6 bases from V and 2 bases from J, with 14 bases between. CDR3 bases: TGTGCCATCAGAGTAACAGTAAGCACCTACGAGCAGTACTTC. Encoded protein: CAIRVTVSTYEQYF.

The chain couples TRBV6-2 or TRBV6-3 to TRBJ2-7, with D uncertain. The V and J ends lost 5 bases and 2 bases respectively, with 22 bases between them. From germline, CDR1 is MNHEY and CDR2 SVGEGT. This CDR3 contains 17 residues. In DNA, the CDR3 is TGTGCCAGCAGTCCACTCCGCCAGACGGCCATCACCTACGAGCAGTACGTC. It encodes CASSPLRQTAITYEQYV.